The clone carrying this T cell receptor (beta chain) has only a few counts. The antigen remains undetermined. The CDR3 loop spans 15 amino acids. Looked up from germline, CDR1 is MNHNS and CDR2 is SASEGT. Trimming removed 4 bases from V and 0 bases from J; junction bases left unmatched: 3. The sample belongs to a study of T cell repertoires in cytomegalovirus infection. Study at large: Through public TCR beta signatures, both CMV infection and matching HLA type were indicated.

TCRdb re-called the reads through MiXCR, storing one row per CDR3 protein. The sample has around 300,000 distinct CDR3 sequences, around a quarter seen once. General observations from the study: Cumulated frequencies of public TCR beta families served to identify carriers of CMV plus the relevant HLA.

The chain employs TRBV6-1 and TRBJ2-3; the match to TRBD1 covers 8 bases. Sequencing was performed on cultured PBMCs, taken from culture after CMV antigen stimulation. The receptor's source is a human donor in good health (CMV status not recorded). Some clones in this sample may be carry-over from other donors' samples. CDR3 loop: CASSVGQGSTDTQYF. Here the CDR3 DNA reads TGTGCCAGCAGTGTAGGACAGGGCAGCACAGATACGCAGTATTTT.